This T cell receptor (beta chain) was sequenced in a study of long-term antiretroviral therapy in people with HIV. For the study at large: By about a decade, the earliest samples predate the 2015 immediate-ART recommendation. Study-level findings and limits: Researchers lacked any data on ART adherence, viral resistance or therapy changes. In samples taken after ART, diversity increased but remained below transplant donor control levels. Regardless of time point, clones expanded before ART dominated the repertoire.

The germline V gene encodes CDR1 SGHRS and CDR2 YFSETQ. The junction had 3 bases not matched to a gene; V was cut back by 1 base and J by 0 bases. The CDR3 runs to 16 residues. A single count supports this clone. Its target is unknown. Run at survey level, the immunoSEQ assay was version v3.0. The protocol was immunoSEQ multiplex PCR, while the TCRdb copy is restricted to in-frame clones and leaves out a portion. The sample shows about 22,000 clones, around 85% of them seen only once. The sample consisted of unsorted PBMCs, taken 1.6 years after starting antiretroviral therapy. The TCR was taken from a man aged 35-49 years with HIV. The V and J genes are TRBV5-1 and TRBJ2-1; 8 positions match TRBD2. CDR3 in amino acids: CASSLLAGSSYNEQFF. DNA of the CDR3: TGCGCCAGCAGCTTGTTAGCGGGGAGCTCCTACAATGAGCAGTTCTTC. The full variable domain, with the rest looked up from reference TRBV5-1 and TRBJ2-1, is KAGVTQTPRYLIKTRGQQVTLSCSPISGHRSVSWYQQTPGQGLQFLFEYFSETQRNKGNFPGRFSGRQFSNSRSEMNVSTLELGDSALYLCASSLLAGSSYNEQFFGPGTRLTVL.